One and the same sample provided the 5 T cell receptor beta chains below, sequenced in a study of T cell clonality in common variable immunodeficiency. For these TCRs, the target antigens are not known. Overall study results and limits: Fewer deletions and N-nucleotide insertions were reportedly seen in common variable immunodeficiency TCR beta sequences.

The method was immunoSEQ multiplex PCR; TCRdb's version includes in-frame clones alone and lacks a portion of them. The sample presents 28,000 or so clones, none singletons. Source material: peripheral blood mononuclear cells. All receptors come from a human donor with common variable immunodeficiency.

This clone was counted many times. The CDR3 end is not reached by the read, which stops 3 residues before it; the germline J gene fills it in. This rearrangement joins TRBV7-3 to TRBJ1-2; possible D gene TRBD1, 6 bases. The CDR3 contains 13 residues. Germline loops: CDR1 SGHTA, CDR2 FQGTGA. Trimming removed 5 bases at V and 1 base at J, with 8 bases between. CDR3 DNA (partial): TGTGCCAGCAGCCCGGACAGTAACTATGGC. Protein: CASSPDSNYG. The entire CDR3 protein is CASSPDSNYGYTF.

In its sample, this clone was seen a few times. The read terminates 3 residues before the CDR3 end, so the remaining end is supplied by the germline J gene. J is TRBJ1-2 and V is TRBV11-1; TRBD1 matches at 7 bases. CDR3 size: 12 residues. V dropped 8 bases and J dropped 4; count of bases not matched to a gene: 4. Germline values: CDR1 SGHAT, CDR2 FQDESV (reference sequence). Incomplete CDR3 DNA: TGTGCCAGCGCGACAGGGCCCTATGGC. Translating gives CASATGPYG. The full CDR3 sequence reads CASATGPYGYTF.

Concerning this clone: The read is 3 residues too short to cover the CDR3 end, so that end is filled in from the germline J gene. The J gene is TRBJ2-1, the V gene TRBV6-2 or TRBV6-3, with TRBD1 identical over 12 bases. Trimming removed 8 bases from V and 7 bases from J; junction bases left unmatched: 12. Per the germline V gene, CDR1 is MNHEY and CDR2 is SVGEGT. The CDR3 totals 16 residues. The sequenced part of the CDR3 DNA is TGTGCCAGCCAGAGAGCCGGGACAGGGGGCTTTAATGAG. The encoded protein is CASQRAGTGGFNE. From start to end, the CDR3 is CASQRAGTGGFNEQFF.

In the case of this clone: From the germline J gene comes the end of the CDR3, since the read stops 3 residues before it. V is TRBV6-2 or TRBV6-3 and J is TRBJ2-5; D may be TRBD1 (5 bases). This CDR3 comprises 11 residues. Germline assignment: CDR1 MNHEY and CDR2 SVGEGT. The V end lost 6 bases, the J end lost 5 bases, and 7 bases lay between the germline ends. This CDR3 reads CASRAGETQYF. The covered CDR3 bases are TGTGCCAGCAGAGCAGGGGAGACC.

This clone was seen a few times. Read sequence stops 3 residues before the CDR3 end, and the germline J gene provides the missing end. V and J are TRBV7-9 and TRBJ1-1, with D tentatively TRBD1 (5 bases). Deletions cut 3 bases from V and 2 bases from J, with 13 bases between. The CDR3 spans 15 residues. CDR1 is SEHNR and CDR2 is FQNEAQ in the germline V gene (reference sequence). The covered CDR3 bases are TGTGCCAGCAGCTTGTGGGACGGGGGAAACACTGAA. Its translation is CASSLWDGGNTE. In full, the CDR3 reads CASSLWDGGNTEAFF.